This TCR beta chain is drawn from a study of blood T cell repertoires in COVID-19. Study-level information: There were acute and convalescent COVID-19 samples, and they came from the United States, Italy and Spain. PBMCs, B-cell-depleted T cells, or T cells provided the cDNA or gDNA that made up the material.

In the original processing: Reference gene primer amplification yielded estimated nucleated cell counts. Profiling relied on immunoSEQ multiplex PCR, and the TCRdb table lists in-frame clones only, not all of them. Clone size and V and J calls were adopted from that table, with D and trimming inferred from the DNA. The sample consists of over 200,000 clones, almost 90% of them appearing once. Per the germline V gene, CDR1 is SGHVS and CDR2 is FNYEAQ. The CDR3 sequence is 15 residues long. The ends lost 5 bases at V and 0 bases at J; junction bases unmatched: 6. The chain combines TRBV7-6 with TRBJ1-1, with TRBD1 matching 7 bases. This clonotype originated in a woman in her fifties or sixties with acute or convalescent COVID-19. Sequenced: peripheral blood. CDR3 nucleotides: TGTGCCAGCAGCCGCAGACAGGGCGTGAACACTGAAGCTTTCTTT. Amino acids: CASSRRQGVNTEAFF.